A single T cell receptor beta chain is shown here with its context. Its antigen is not identified. Use of 60 Vbeta and 13 Jbeta primers characterized the PCR. TCRdb's copy holds only in-frame clones and misses some; the assay was immunoSEQ multiplex PCR. The profile shows 150,000 to 200,000 clones, around 80% of them singletons. The data belong to a study of cytomegalovirus exposure and HLA in healthy donors. At the level of the study: The study placed over 65% of its 398 genotyped donors in the Caucasian-associated ancestry cluster.

Germline assignment: CDR1 MDHEN and CDR2 SYDVKM. Trimming pared 7 bases from V and 0 bases from J, leaving 10 bases between. The CDR3 length is 14 residues. The study's findings and limits: It was shown in a later analysis that HLA-associated TCR beta chains were more clonally expanded than other, equally common chains. Researchers reported from a later analysis that most CMV-associated TCR beta chains appeared HLA-restricted. Associated with HLA alleles at 0.05 false discovery rate in a later analysis were 15,000 to 20,000 TCR beta sequences.

What was sequenced was PBMCs. The TCR comes from a woman aged 45-59 years in good health and CMV-seronegative. The gene calls are TRBV28 and TRBJ2-1; no clear D gene. CDR3 residues: CASIGPSSYNEQFF. The CDR3 DNA follows: TGTGCCAGCATTGGTCCGAGCTCCTACAATGAGCAGTTCTTC.